These 22 T cell receptor beta chains share one sample of origin, sequenced in a study of blood T cell repertoires in COVID-19. Assay: immunoSEQ multiplex PCR; the TCRdb copy retains only in-frame clones and omits some. The data show 170,000 or so clones, approximately 80% seen once. The material sequenced was peripheral blood. The receptors originated from a middle-aged woman with COVID-19, enrolled during active disease.

The chain carries TRBV2 and TRBJ1-2; TRBD1 matches 10 bases. This CDR3 is 14 amino acids long. Trimming took 4 bases from V and 6 from J; bases not matched to a gene: 5. Germline CDR1 and CDR2: SNHLY and FYNNEI. This CDR3 reads CASSGGQGGHGYTF. CDR3 coding DNA: TGTGCCAGCAGTGGAGGACAGGGGGGACATGGCTACACCTTC. Using reference TRBV2 and TRBJ1-2 for the parts outside the CDR3, the full variable domain is EPEVTQTPSHQVTQMGQEVILRCVPISNHLYFYWYRQILGQKVEFLVSFYNNEISEKSEIFDDQFSVERPDGSNFTLKIRSTKLEDSAMYFCASSGGQGGHGYTFGSGTRLTVV.

This clone was counted only a few times. The rearrangement joins TRBV28 to TRBJ2-3, with 7 bases matching TRBD2. CDR3 size: 16 residues. The germline gives CDR1 MDHEN, CDR2 SYDVKM. Germline trimming cut 6 bases from V and 5 bases from J; bases unmatched to any gene: 14. The CDR3 DNA reads as TGTGCCAGCAGCCCTCGAGGAGCGGGGAGGGGAGATACGCAGTATTTT. This gives the protein CASSPRGAGRGDTQYF.

There are a few counts of this clone. The J gene is TRBJ1-1, the V gene TRBV3-1 (or the pseudogene TRBV3-2); possibly TRBD1 for D (6 bases). V lost 4 bases, J lost 1 base, and 7 bases lay in between. CDR3 size: 13 residues. CDR1 and CDR2 from the germline V gene are LGHDT and YNNKEL (reference sequence). For the CDR3, the DNA is TGTGCCAGCAGCCGCAGGGGGAACACTGAAGCTTTCTTT. Its protein is CASSRRGNTEAFF.

The CDR3 loop is CASSQDTGDGYTF. The CDR3 nucleotides are TGCGCCAGCAGCCAAGATACGGGGGATGGCTACACCTTC. This chain uses TRBV4-1 with TRBJ1-2; TRBD1 is a possible D gene (5 bases). Trimming took off 0 bases at V and 6 bases at J, with 8 bases between the two ends. Germline V gives CDR1 MGHRA, CDR2 YSYEKL. The CDR3 runs 13 residues.

The sample holds one count of this clone. This chain's CDR3 is CATSAWTSGDMNTGELFF. The CDR3, as DNA: TGTGCCACCAGTGCCTGGACTAGCGGGGACATGAACACCGGGGAGCTGTTTTTT. V usage is TRBV24-1 and J usage is TRBJ2-2, with 12 bases lining up with TRBD2. From germline, CDR1 is KGHDR and CDR2 SFDVKD. The ends lost 5 bases at V and 1 base at J; junction bases unmatched: 7. CDR3 length equals 18 residues.

The CDR3 reads CASSVASLSYEQYF. The CDR3 DNA reads as TGTGCCAGCAGTGTGGCATCCCTCTCCTACGAGCAGTACTTC. The chain joins TRBV2 to TRBJ2-7; D gene ambiguous. V lost 4 bases and J lost 0, with 10 bases in between. Germline V gene lookup returns CDR1 SNHLY and CDR2 FYNNEI. This CDR3 contains 14 residues.

V and J are TRBV19 and TRBJ1-5; 11 bases match TRBD1. The CDR3 covers 16 residues. The V and J ends lost 7 bases and 5 bases, in that order; junction bases with no gene match: 10. Germline V lookup: CDR1 LNHDA, CDR2 SQIVND (reference sequence). In DNA form, the CDR3 reads TGTGCCAGTACCAAACTTCCGGGACAGGGGGATCAGCCCCAGCATTTT. It codes for CASTKLPGQGDQPQHF.

The chain links TRBV27 to TRBJ2-3; 8 nucleotides align to TRBD2. V shed 6 bases and J 1 base; nucleotides not matched to a gene: 3. Germline CDR1 is MNHEY and CDR2 is SMNVEV (reference sequence). The CDR3 is made up of 14 amino acids. The CDR3 reads CASRLAGRTDTQYF. The CDR3 coding sequence is TGTGCCAGCAGATTAGCGGGGCGCACAGATACGCAGTATTTT.

This chain joins TRBV6-6 and TRBJ1-1; D is possibly TRBD1 (6 bases). This CDR3 comprises 15 residues. V was shortened by 2 bases and J by 2 bases, with 12 bases between the two germline ends. From germline, CDR1 is MNHNY and CDR2 SVGAGI (reference sequence). CDR3 in amino acids: CASSYEGDANTEAFF. DNA for the CDR3: TGTGCCAGCAGTTACGAGGGGGACGCCAACACTGAAGCTTTCTTT.

The V and J genes are TRBV28 and TRBJ2-7, with TRBD1 matching 8 bases. The CDR3 covers 13 residues. J lost 5 bases, V lost 4 bases, and 4 bases had no gene match. The germline gives CDR1 MDHEN, CDR2 SYDVKM. CDR3 in amino acids: CASSSVTGDEQYF. DNA for the CDR3: TGTGCCAGCAGTTCCGTGACAGGGGACGAGCAGTACTTC.

This rearrangement joins TRBV6-2 or TRBV6-3 to TRBJ1-5; TRBD1 aligns across 9 bases. The germline V gene encodes CDR1 MNHEY and CDR2 SVGEGT. The junction had 5 bases not matched to a gene; V was cut back by 6 bases and J by 2 bases. This CDR3 spans 15 amino acids. DNA for the CDR3: TGTGCCAGCAGCACGGGACAGGGCGGCAATCAGCCCCAGCATTTT. Protein sequence: CASSTGQGGNQPQHF.

The V gene is TRBV29-1, the J gene TRBJ2-5; TRBD1 might be the D (6 bases). V was trimmed by 0 bases and J by 2 bases, leaving 7 bases between them. From germline, CDR1 is SQVTM and CDR2 ANQGSEA. The CDR3 consists of 13 residues. The CDR3 coding sequence is TGCAGCGTTGAAGAAGGACAGCAAGAGACCCAGTACTTC. It specifies CSVEEGQQETQYF.

The chain combines TRBV18 with TRBJ2-2; 13 bases align to TRBD2. Losses at the gene ends were 3 bases for V and 2 bases for J; bases not matched to a gene: 3. The V gene's germline CDR1 is KGHSH and CDR2 LQKENI. This CDR3 spans 17 amino acids. CDR3 in amino acids: CASSPRTSGGNTGELFF. Here the CDR3 DNA reads TGTGCCAGCTCACCCCGGACTAGCGGGGGCAACACCGGGGAGCTGTTTTTT.

The chain couples TRBV2 to TRBJ1-1; D might be TRBD1 (6 bases). The CDR3 is made up of 13 amino acids. Germline V lookup: CDR1 SNHLY, CDR2 FYNNEI. V lost 7 bases to trimming and J lost 1 base, with 10 bases between them. The CDR3 protein is CASTLDRNTEAFF. The CDR3 DNA follows: TGTGCCAGCACCTTGGACAGGAACACTGAAGCTTTCTTT. The full variable domain, rest sourced from reference TRBV2 and TRBJ1-1, is EPEVTQTPSHQVTQMGQEVILRCVPISNHLYFYWYRQILGQKVEFLVSFYNNEISEKSEIFDDQFSVERPDGSNFTLKIRSTKLEDSAMYFCASTLDRNTEAFFGQGTRLTVV.

The chain combines TRBV27 with TRBJ2-1; 8 bases fit TRBD1. Germline V gene data show CDR1 as MNHEY and CDR2 as SMNVEV (reference sequence). V trimming: 5 bases; J trimming: 7 bases; junction bases outside the gene matches: 7. The CDR3 extends over 14 amino acids. This CDR3 is CASSPYTGGNEQFF. In nucleotides, the CDR3 is TGTGCCAGCAGTCCATATACAGGGGGTAATGAGCAGTTCTTC.

The sample holds a few counts of this clone. The chain joins TRBV6-1 to TRBJ1-1; tentatively, D is TRBD1 (5 bases). V shed 0 bases and J shed 2 bases, with 10 bases lying between them. This CDR3 region has 15 residues. Per germline, CDR1 MNHNS and CDR2 SASEGT. The CDR3 is CASSEAGRVNTEAFF. CDR3 coding DNA: TGTGCCAGCAGTGAAGCTGGCAGGGTAAACACTGAAGCTTTCTTT.

V and J are TRBV5-4 and TRBJ1-4, with a possible D match to TRBD1 (5 bases). Trimming took 4 bases from V and 4 from J, leaving 8 bases between them. The CDR3 is 13 residues long. The V gene's germline CDR1 is SGHNT and CDR2 YYREEE (reference sequence). The CDR3 DNA sequence: TGTGCCAGCAGCCGGGGGGTTAATGAAAAACTGTTTTTT. Encoded protein: CASSRGVNEKLFF.

The chain couples TRBV9 to TRBJ1-5, with D possibly being TRBD1 (5 bases). CDR3 length equals 14 residues. Germline lookup yields CDR1 SGDLS and CDR2 YYNGEE. Trimming took off 4 bases at V and 6 bases at J, with 14 bases between the two ends. The CDR3 region is CASSSHTGGQPQHF. The CDR3 nucleotides read TGTGCCAGCAGCTCACACACGGGGGGTCAGCCCCAGCATTTT. The full variable domain, in which reference TRBV9 and TRBJ1-5 provide the parts outside the CDR3, is DSGVTQTPKHLITATGQRVTLRCSPRSGDLSVYWYQQSLDQGLQFLIQYYNGEERAKGNILERFSAQQFPDLHSELNLSSLELGDSALYFCASSSHTGGQPQHFGDGTRLSIL.

This chain links TRBV11-2 with TRBJ2-1; weak D call: TRBD1 (5 bases). The CDR3 is 17 residues long. Looked up from germline, CDR1 is SGHAT and CDR2 is FQNNGV. Trimming left V 5 bases short and J 8 bases short, with 25 bases between. CDR3 sequence reads: CASSQIPLGRASDEQFF. The CDR3 region has the DNA TGTGCCAGCAGCCAGATCCCTCTGGGCAGGGCCAGCGATGAGCAGTTCTTC.

This clone showed up just once. The chain combines TRBV5-1 with TRBJ1-6; tentatively, D is TRBD1 (6 bases). The CDR3 consists of 16 residues. V lost 5 bases to trimming and J lost 8 bases, with 20 bases between them. From germline, CDR1 is SGHRS and CDR2 YFSETQ. CDR3 loop: CASRMAAGVLDSPLHF. As DNA, the CDR3 is TGCGCCAGCAGAATGGCGGCAGGGGTACTCGATTCACCCCTCCACTTT.

This rearrangement joins TRBV7-9 to TRBJ2-1, with D perhaps matching TRBD1 (5 bases). The V end lost 1 base, the J end lost 9 bases, and 7 bases lay between the germline ends. The length of the CDR3 is 12 residues. CDR1 is SEHNR and CDR2 is FQNEAQ in the germline V gene (reference sequence). The CDR3 nucleotides read TGTGCCAGCAGCTTAGATCAGGGTGAGCAGTTCTTC. Amino acid sequence: CASSLDQGEQFF.

This chain joins TRBV7-2 and TRBJ1-1, with a possible D match to TRBD1 (5 bases). Germline V CDR1 and CDR2: SGHTA, FQGNSA. This CDR3 region has 15 residues. Trimming took off 5 bases at V and 0 bases at J, with 13 bases between the two ends. The CDR3 region has the DNA TGTGCCAGCAGCCCCCACCGGGGGGTGAACACTGAAGCTTTCTTT. This encodes CASSPHRGVNTEAFF. Using reference TRBV7-2 and TRBJ1-1 for the parts outside the CDR3, the full variable domain is GAGVSQSPSNKVTEKGKDVELRCDPISGHTALYWYRQSLGQGLEFLIYFQGNSAPDKSGLPSDRFSAERTGGSVSTLTIQRTQQEDSAVYLCASSPHRGVNTEAFFGQGTRLTVV.